This TCR beta chain was captured by sequencing in a study of shared clonotypes between healthy human individuals. CDR3 length: 15 amino acids. Trimming shortened V by 3 bases and J by 5 bases, and 14 bases separated the two germline ends. CDR1 is SEHNR, CDR2 FQNEAQ, per germline (reference sequence). TCRdb's copy holds only in-frame clones and misses some; the assay was immunoSEQ multiplex PCR. The table records 1.5 million to 2.5 million clones, 85% to 95% of them present only once. Positive CCR7 selection of CD45RO-negative cells yielded the naive CD8 cells, and terminally differentiated effector memory CD45RA+ cells were excluded. The donors, healthy adults who were HIV-negative, had experienced no recent acute infections or vaccinations.

This clonotype was obtained from a man aged 18 to 29 in good health. The rearrangement joins TRBV7-9 to TRBJ2-1; D perhaps matches TRBD2 (6 bases). What was sequenced was naive CD8+ T cells sorted from blood. DNA for the CDR3: TGTGCCAGCAGCTTCGGTGCGGGGACCCACAATGAGCAGTTCTTC. Translating gives CASSFGAGTHNEQFF.